The 25 T cell receptor beta chains given below trace back to one sample, sequenced in a study of cytomegalovirus exposure and HLA in healthy donors. Data came from immunoSEQ multiplex PCR; TCRdb stores just in-frame clones and leaves some out. The data contain around 75,000 clones, around 85% of them singletons. The sample taken for sequencing was PBMCs. Every receptor here comes from a man aged 25-40 years in good health and CMV-seronegative.

This clone was found a few times. The genes are TRBV11-2 and TRBJ2-7, with 9 bases matching TRBD1. V trimming: 6 bases; J trimming: 6 bases; junction bases outside the gene matches: 12. Per the germline V gene, CDR1 is SGHAT and CDR2 is FQNNGV. CDR3 size: 15 residues. DNA for the CDR3: TGTGCCAGCAGGCCACCCGGGACAGGGTTAGGCGAGCAGTACTTC. Translated: CASRPPGTGLGEQYF.

This chain uses TRBV7-2 with TRBJ1-1; a weak D match, TRBD1 (5 bases). V was cut by 3 bases and J by 5 bases, with 16 bases left in between. The CDR3 contains 15 residues. From germline, CDR1 is SGHTA and CDR2 FQGNSA. This chain's CDR3 is CASSFGNGGWTEAFF. The CDR3 DNA is TGTGCCAGCAGCTTCGGGAACGGGGGGTGGACTGAAGCTTTCTTT. The full variable domain, completed using reference TRBV7-2 and TRBJ1-1, is GAGVSQSPSNKVTEKGKDVELRCDPISGHTALYWYRQSLGQGLEFLIYFQGNSAPDKSGLPSDRFSAERTGGSVSTLTIQRTQQEDSAVYLCASSFGNGGWTEAFFGQGTRLTVV.

On this clone: The same CDR3 also results from other DNA sequences found in this sample. This rearrangement joins TRBV2 to TRBJ2-5; D might be TRBD1 (5 bases). CDR3 length equals 13 residues. Trimming took 0 bases from V and 4 from J, leaving 6 bases between them. CDR1 is SNHLY, CDR2 FYNNEI, per germline. The CDR3: CASSEAGRETQYF. The DNA for the CDR3 is TGTGCCAGCAGTGAAGCGGGGCGAGAGACCCAGTACTTC. The full variable domain, its missing parts supplied by reference TRBV2 and TRBJ2-5, is EPEVTQTPSHQVTQMGQEVILRCVPISNHLYFYWYRQILGQKVEFLVSFYNNEISEKSEIFDDQFSVERPDGSNFTLKIRSTKLEDSAMYFCASSEAGRETQYFGPGTRLLVL.

The chain employs TRBV18 and TRBJ2-7; 8 bases match TRBD1. This CDR3 has 14 amino acids. Trimming cost V 4 bases and J 3 bases; bases outside gene matches: 5. Looked up from germline, CDR1 is KGHSH and CDR2 is LQKENI. CDR3 sequence reads: CASSHRDRLYEQYF. The CDR3 coding sequence is TGTGCCAGCTCACACCGGGACAGGCTCTACGAGCAGTACTTC.

The chain is built from TRBV5-1 and TRBJ2-2, with TRBD1 matching 9 bases. CDR3 length: 15 residues. Germline loops: CDR1 SGHRS, CDR2 YFSETQ. V gave up 2 bases and J gave up 2 bases; unmatched junction bases: 1. The CDR3 DNA reads as TGCGCCAGCAGCTTTACAGGGGGCAACACCGGGGAGCTGTTTTTT. This translates into CASSFTGGNTGELFF.

The chain uses TRBV29-1 and TRBJ2-1, with D perhaps matching TRBD1 (6 bases). CDR3 size: 16 residues. Germline CDR1 and CDR2: SQVTM and ANQGSEA. V was trimmed by 4 bases and J by 2 bases, leaving 18 bases between them. The CDR3 sequence is CSVVGRVEGAYNEQFF. In nucleotides, the CDR3 is TGCAGCGTTGTAGGCAGGGTAGAGGGGGCCTACAATGAGCAGTTCTTC.

This chain joins TRBV5-1 and TRBJ2-3; 7 bases agree with TRBD1. In germline, CDR1 is SGHRS, CDR2 YFSETQ. This CDR3 contains 15 residues. Unmatched junction bases numbered 5, after V lost 0 bases and J lost 4 bases. The CDR3 is CASSLAGQWADTQYF. The CDR3 DNA reads TGCGCCAGCAGCTTGGCGGGACAGTGGGCAGATACGCAGTATTTT.

This chain uses TRBV6-5 with TRBJ2-7, with D perhaps TRBD1 (6 bases). The CDR3 loop spans 14 amino acids. CDR1 and CDR2 (germline): MNHEY, SVGAGI. The V end lost 6 bases, the J end lost 7 bases, and 19 bases lay between the germline ends. The CDR3 DNA reads TGTGCCAGCAGGTACGATGGACAGTCAAGAGAGCAGTACGTC. Protein sequence: CASRYDGQSREQYV.

The chain carries TRBV5-1 and TRBJ2-5; D is unresolved. Germline loops: CDR1 SGHRS, CDR2 YFSETQ. Trimming took 1 base from V and 5 from J, leaving 12 bases between them. The CDR3 covers 14 residues. Here the CDR3 DNA reads TGCGCCAGCAGCTTGCTCCCGGGTGAGGAGACCCAGTACTTC. Its protein is CASSLLPGEETQYF.

The chain is built from TRBV6-5 and TRBJ1-2, with D possibly TRBD1 on 6 matching bases. Trimming removed 10 bases at V and 8 bases at J, with 17 bases between. The CDR3 contains 12 residues. Germline CDR1 MNHEY, CDR2 SVGAGI. The CDR3 bases are TGTGCCACTCGAAGGCAGGGGCAAGGCTACACCTTC. As protein: CATRRQGQGYTF.

This chain joins TRBV10-2 and TRBJ2-1, with a tentative D call TRBD1 (5 bases). Germline V gene lookup returns CDR1 WSHSY and CDR2 SAAADI. Trimming took 5 bases from V and 2 from J, leaving 13 bases between them. This CDR3 region has 15 residues. The CDR3 sequence is CASSKAGLTYNEQFF. CDR3 sequence (DNA): TGCGCCAGCAGTAAGGCAGGGCTAACCTACAATGAGCAGTTCTTC.

J is TRBJ2-7 and V is TRBV4-1; D is undetermined. Between the trimmed V and J ends, which lost 4 bases and 3 bases, there was a span of 13 bases. The CDR3 spans 14 residues. Germline V gives CDR1 MGHRA, CDR2 YSYEKL. The CDR3 sequence is CASSLAWSNYEQYV. The CDR3 nucleotides are TGCGCCAGCAGCCTAGCTTGGTCTAACTACGAGCAGTACGTC.

This clone has only one observation. V and J are TRBV4-3 and TRBJ1-4; a possible D gene is TRBD1 (5 bases). Germline-derived CDR1 and CDR2 are LGHNA and YSLEER. V was cut by 4 bases and J by 8 bases, with 14 bases left in between. This CDR3 is 14 amino acids long. The CDR3 DNA reads TGCGCCAGCAGCCCTCAGGGAGGAGGGGAAAAACTGTTTTTT. Residues: CASSPQGGGEKLFF.

V and J are TRBV12-5 and TRBJ2-1; D is unclear. Germline CDR1 is LGHNT and CDR2 is FRNRAP. The ends were cut back, 0 bases at V and 5 bases at J, with 8 bases in the middle. The CDR3 runs to 14 residues. This CDR3 reads CASGLVVRNNEQFF. CDR3 nucleotide sequence: TGTGCTAGTGGTTTGGTTGTCAGGAACAATGAGCAGTTCTTC.

The rearrangement joins TRBV11-3 to TRBJ1-2; no clear D. V lost 1 base and J lost 4, with 16 bases in between. Germline V gene lookup returns CDR1 SGHNT and CDR2 YENEEA. This CDR3 is built from 16 residues. CDR3 residues: CASSLGGYRPAYGYTF. As DNA, the CDR3 is TGTGCCAGCAGCTTAGGAGGGTACCGCCCTGCCTATGGCTACACCTTC.

The chain carries TRBV21-1 and TRBJ2-1; the table calls TRBD1, which could not be checked here. TRBV21-1 constitutes a pseudogene. This CDR3 contains 15 residues. CDR3 sequence reads: CASSKGNRALEEQFF. The CDR3 DNA is TGTGCCAGCAGCAAAGGGAACAGGGCTCTGGAGGAGCAGTTCTTC.

The rearrangement links TRBV25-1 to TRBJ1-6; TRBD1 is a possible D gene (5 bases). V dropped 1 base and J dropped 4 bases, with 8 bases sitting between them. Germline V lookup: CDR1 MGHDK, CDR2 SYGVNS. The CDR3 is 15 residues long. The CDR3, as DNA: TGTGCCAGCAGTGAATGGGGCAGATATAATTCACCCCTCCACTTT. This codes for CASSEWGRYNSPLHF.

The chain recombines TRBV7-3 with TRBJ2-1; maybe TRBD2 (6 bases). Trimming took 2 bases from V and 4 from J, leaving 12 bases between them. Germline CDR1 is SGHTA and CDR2 is FQGTGA. The CDR3 sequence is 15 residues long. CDR3 in DNA: TGTGCCAGCAGCTTAGGGGCGGGGAGGTACAATGAGCAGTTCTTC. Translating it yields CASSLGAGRYNEQFF.

The chain recombines TRBV15 with TRBJ2-1, with a possible D match to TRBD1 (5 bases). CDR1 is LNHNV and CDR2 is YYDKDF in the germline V gene (reference sequence). The CDR3 is 15 residues long. The V gene lost 1 base and the J gene lost 8 bases, with 15 bases spanning the gap. CDR3: CATSRASQGWDEQFF. The CDR3 DNA reads TGTGCCACCAGCAGAGCCTCTCAGGGCTGGGATGAGCAGTTCTTC.

This chain uses TRBV10-3 with TRBJ2-1, with no clear D. Trimming pared 8 bases from V and 5 bases from J, leaving 7 bases between. Germline V gives CDR1 ENHRY, CDR2 SYGVKD. The CDR3 is 11 residues long. The CDR3 protein is CAIQEHNEQFF. The CDR3 DNA is TGTGCCATCCAGGAACACAATGAGCAGTTCTTC.

This chain uses TRBV2 with TRBJ2-7; 9 bases are a match to TRBD2. Germline-derived CDR1 and CDR2 are SNHLY and FYNNEI. This CDR3 is 13 amino acids long. V lost 3 bases, J lost 6 bases, and 3 bases stayed unmatched. CDR3: CASSEGLAFEQYV. The CDR3 DNA sequence: TGTGCCAGCAGTGAGGGACTAGCATTCGAGCAGTACGTC.

The chain employs TRBV5-4 and TRBJ2-7, with 10 bases identical to TRBD1. The CDR3 is 13 amino acids. V lost 4 bases and J lost 5; bases outside the gene matches: 3. Germline lookup yields CDR1 SGHNT and CDR2 YYREEE (reference sequence). The CDR3 here is CASSLGQGNEQYV. CDR3 coding DNA: TGTGCCAGCAGCCTGGGACAGGGGAACGAGCAGTACGTC.

The rearrangement links TRBV2 to TRBJ2-4; TRBD1 aligns across 8 bases. The CDR3 length is 14 residues. Germline lookup yields CDR1 SNHLY and CDR2 FYNNEI. J gave up 6 bases and V 6 bases, and 7 bases lay outside the gene matches. The CDR3, as DNA: TGTGCCAGCAGGGACAGGGTTTTTGTAAACATTCAGTACTTC. Residues: CASRDRVFVNIQYF.

This sequence joins TRBV25-1 and TRBJ1-2, with 12 bases identical to TRBD1. Germline CDR1 is MGHDK and CDR2 is SYGVNS. CDR3 length: 16 residues. With V trimmed by 9 bases and J by 0 bases, 8 bases remained unmatched. CDR3 residues: CASHTGTGGPNYGYTF. The DNA for the CDR3 is TGTGCCAGTCATACAGGGACAGGGGGCCCTAACTATGGCTACACCTTC.

The rearrangement joins TRBV11-3 to TRBJ2-1; 9 nucleotides agree with TRBD1. Germline trimming cut 5 bases from V and 3 bases from J; bases unmatched to any gene: 5. CDR3 size: 15 residues. CDR1 and CDR2 from the germline V gene are SGHNT and YENEEA. CDR3 DNA sequence: TGTGCCAGCAGCCATACAGGGGGCTTCTACAATGAGCAGTTCTTC. Encoded protein: CASSHTGGFYNEQFF.